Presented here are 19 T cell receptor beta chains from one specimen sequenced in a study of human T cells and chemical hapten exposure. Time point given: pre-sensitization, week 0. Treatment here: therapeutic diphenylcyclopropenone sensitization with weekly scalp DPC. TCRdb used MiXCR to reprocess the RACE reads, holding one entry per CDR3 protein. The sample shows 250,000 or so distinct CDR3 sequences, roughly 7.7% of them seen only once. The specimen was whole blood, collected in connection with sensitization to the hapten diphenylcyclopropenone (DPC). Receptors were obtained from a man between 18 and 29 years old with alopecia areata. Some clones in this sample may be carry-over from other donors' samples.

The CDR3 is CSAQTGTRIYTF. The CDR3 nucleotides read TGCAGTGCGCAGACAGGGACGAGAATCTACACCTTC. This chain links TRBV20-1 with TRBJ1-2; 7 positions match TRBD1. The length of the CDR3 is 12 residues. V shed 6 bases, J shed 10 bases, and the junction held 11 bases outside the gene matches. The germline CDR1 and CDR2 sequences are DFQATT and SNEGSKA (reference sequence).

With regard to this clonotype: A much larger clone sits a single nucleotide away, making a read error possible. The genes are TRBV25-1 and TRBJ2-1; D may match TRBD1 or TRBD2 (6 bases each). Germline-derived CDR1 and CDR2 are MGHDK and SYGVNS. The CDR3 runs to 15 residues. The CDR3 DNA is TGTGCCTGCAGTGAACCGGGGGCCATGTCTGTTGAGCAGTTCTTC. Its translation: CACSEPGAMSVEQFF.

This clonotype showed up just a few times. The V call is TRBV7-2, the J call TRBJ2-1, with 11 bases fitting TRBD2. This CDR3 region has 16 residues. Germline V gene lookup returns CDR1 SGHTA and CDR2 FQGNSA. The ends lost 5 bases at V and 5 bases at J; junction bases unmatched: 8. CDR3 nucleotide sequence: TGTGCCAGCAGCGCCACGCTAGCGGGGGGAAACAATGAGCAGTTCTTC. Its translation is CASSATLAGGNNEQFF.

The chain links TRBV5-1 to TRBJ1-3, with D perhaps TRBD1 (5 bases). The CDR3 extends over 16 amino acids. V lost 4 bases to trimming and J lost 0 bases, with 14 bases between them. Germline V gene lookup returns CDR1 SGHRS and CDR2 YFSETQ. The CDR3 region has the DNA TGCGCCAGCAGCCAGCTGGGACTCCGCTCTGGAAACACCATATATTTT. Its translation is CASSQLGLRSGNTIYF.

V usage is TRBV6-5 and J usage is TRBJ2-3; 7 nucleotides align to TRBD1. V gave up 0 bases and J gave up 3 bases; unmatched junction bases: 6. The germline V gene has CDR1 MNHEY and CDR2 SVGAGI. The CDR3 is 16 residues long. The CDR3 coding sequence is TGTGCCAGCAGTTACTCACCAGGGGGTCGGACAGATACGCAGTATTTT. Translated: CASSYSPGGRTDTQYF.

In DNA form, the CDR3 reads TGTGCCAGCAGCCCTACTACGCAGGGAGGTACTGAAGCTTTCTTT. It specifies CASSPTTQGGTEAFF. The chain couples TRBV11-2 to TRBJ1-1; D might be TRBD1 (5 bases). CDR3 size: 15 residues. V lost 5 bases and J 5 bases, leaving 18 bases between the germline ends. Germline CDR1 and CDR2: SGHAT and FQNNGV.

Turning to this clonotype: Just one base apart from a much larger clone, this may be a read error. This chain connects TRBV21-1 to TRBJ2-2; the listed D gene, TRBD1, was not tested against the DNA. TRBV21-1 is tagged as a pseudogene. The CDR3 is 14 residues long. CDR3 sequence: CVSSPPPGAGELFF. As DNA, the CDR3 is TGTGTCAGCAGCCCGCCTCCGGGGGCCGGGGAGCTGTTTTTT.

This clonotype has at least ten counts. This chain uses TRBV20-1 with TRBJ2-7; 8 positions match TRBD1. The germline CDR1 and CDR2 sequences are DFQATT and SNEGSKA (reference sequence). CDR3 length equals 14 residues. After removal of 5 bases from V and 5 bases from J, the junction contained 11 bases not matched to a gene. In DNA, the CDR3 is TGCAGTGCTCCCCCCCCGGACAGGGCTAACGAGCAGTACTTC. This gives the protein CSAPPPDRANEQYF.

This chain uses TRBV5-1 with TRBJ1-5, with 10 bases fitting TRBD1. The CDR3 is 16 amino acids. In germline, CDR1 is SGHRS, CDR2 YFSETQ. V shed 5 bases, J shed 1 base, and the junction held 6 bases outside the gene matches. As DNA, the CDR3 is TGCGCCAGCAGTCCTGGGACAGGGGTGAGCAATCAGCCCCAGCATTTT. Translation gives CASSPGTGVSNQPQHF.

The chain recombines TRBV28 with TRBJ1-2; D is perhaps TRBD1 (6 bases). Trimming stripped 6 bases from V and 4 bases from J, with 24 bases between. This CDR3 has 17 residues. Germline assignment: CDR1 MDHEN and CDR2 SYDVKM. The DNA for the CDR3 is TGTGCCAGCAGCTTACAGGGTTCCTACCTCTCCCGCTATGGCTACACCTTC. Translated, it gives CASSLQGSYLSRYGYTF.

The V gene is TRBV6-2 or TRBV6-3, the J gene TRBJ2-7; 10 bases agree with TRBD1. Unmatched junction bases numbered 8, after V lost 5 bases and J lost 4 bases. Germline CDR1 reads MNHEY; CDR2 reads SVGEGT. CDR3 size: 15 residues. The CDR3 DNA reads TGTGCCAGCAGTCTACCGGGACAGGGGACTTACGAGCAGTACGTC. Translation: CASSLPGQGTYEQYV.

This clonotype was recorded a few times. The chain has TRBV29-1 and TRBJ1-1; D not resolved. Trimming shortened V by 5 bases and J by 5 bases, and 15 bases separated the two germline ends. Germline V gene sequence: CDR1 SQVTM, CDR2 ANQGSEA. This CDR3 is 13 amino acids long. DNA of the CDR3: TGCAGCGTTCCGAGCCCCCAAGGGACTGAAGCTTTCTTT. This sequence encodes CSVPSPQGTEAFF.

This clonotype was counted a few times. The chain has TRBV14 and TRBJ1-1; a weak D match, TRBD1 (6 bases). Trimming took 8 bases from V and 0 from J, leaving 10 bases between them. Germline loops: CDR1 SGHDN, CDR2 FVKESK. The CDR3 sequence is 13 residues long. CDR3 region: CASGWGLNTEAFF. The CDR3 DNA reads TGTGCCAGCGGTTGGGGGCTGAACACTGAAGCTTTCTTT.

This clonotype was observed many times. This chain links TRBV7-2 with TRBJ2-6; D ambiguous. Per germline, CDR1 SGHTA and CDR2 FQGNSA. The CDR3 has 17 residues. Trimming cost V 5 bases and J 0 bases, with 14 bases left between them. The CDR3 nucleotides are TGTGCCAGCAGCCTCCCGAGAAGTATCTCTGGGGCCAACGTCCTGACTTTC. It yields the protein CASSLPRSISGANVLTF.

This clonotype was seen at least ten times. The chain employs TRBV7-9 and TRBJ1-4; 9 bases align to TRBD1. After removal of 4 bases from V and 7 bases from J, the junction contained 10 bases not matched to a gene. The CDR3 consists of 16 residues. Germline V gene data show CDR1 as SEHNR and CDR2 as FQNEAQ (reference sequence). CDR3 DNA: TGTGCCAGCAGCTCCGGGACAGGGATAGGGGGTGAAAAACTGTTTTTT. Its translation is CASSSGTGIGGEKLFF. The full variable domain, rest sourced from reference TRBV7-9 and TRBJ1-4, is DTGVSQNPRHKITKRGQNVTFRCDPISEHNRLYWYRQTLGQGPEFLTYFQNEAQLEKSRLLSDRFSAERPKGSFSTLEIQRTEQGDSAMYLCASSSGTGIGGEKLFFGSGTQLSVL.

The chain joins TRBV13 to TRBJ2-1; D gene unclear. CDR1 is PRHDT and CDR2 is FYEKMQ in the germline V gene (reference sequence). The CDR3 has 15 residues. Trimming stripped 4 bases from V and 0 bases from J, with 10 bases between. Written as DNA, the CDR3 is TGTGCCAGCAGCTCACCCACGACCTCCTACAATGAGCAGTTCTTC. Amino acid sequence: CASSSPTTSYNEQFF.

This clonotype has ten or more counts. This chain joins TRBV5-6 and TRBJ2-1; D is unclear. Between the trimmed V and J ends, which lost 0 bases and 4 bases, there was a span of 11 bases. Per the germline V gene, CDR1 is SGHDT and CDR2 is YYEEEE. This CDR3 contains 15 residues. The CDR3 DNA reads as TGTGCCAGCAGCTTGGGATCAGTCCCTTACAATGAGCAGTTCTTC. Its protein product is CASSLGSVPYNEQFF.

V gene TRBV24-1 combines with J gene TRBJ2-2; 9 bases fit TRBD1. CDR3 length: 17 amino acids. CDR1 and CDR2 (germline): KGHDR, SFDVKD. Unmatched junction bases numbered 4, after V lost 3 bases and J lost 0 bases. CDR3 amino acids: CATSDPRQGANTGELFF. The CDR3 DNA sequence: TGTGCCACCAGTGATCCTAGACAGGGGGCGAACACCGGGGAGCTGTTTTTT.

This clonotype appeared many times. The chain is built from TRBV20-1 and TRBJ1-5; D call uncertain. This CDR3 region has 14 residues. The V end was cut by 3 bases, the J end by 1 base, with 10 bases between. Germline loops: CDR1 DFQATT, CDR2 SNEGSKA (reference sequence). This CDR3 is CSASIAISNQPQHF. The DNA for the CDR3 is TGCAGTGCTAGTATAGCAATCAGCAATCAGCCCCAGCATTTT.